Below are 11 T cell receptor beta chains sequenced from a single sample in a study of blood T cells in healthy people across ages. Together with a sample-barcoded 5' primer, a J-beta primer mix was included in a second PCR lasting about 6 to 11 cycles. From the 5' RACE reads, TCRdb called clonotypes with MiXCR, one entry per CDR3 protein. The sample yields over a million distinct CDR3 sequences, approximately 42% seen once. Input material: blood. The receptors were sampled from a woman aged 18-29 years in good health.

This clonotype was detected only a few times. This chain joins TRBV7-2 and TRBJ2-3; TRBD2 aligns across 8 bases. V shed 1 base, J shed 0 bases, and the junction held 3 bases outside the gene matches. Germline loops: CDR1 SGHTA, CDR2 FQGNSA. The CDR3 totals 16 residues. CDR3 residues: CASSLVAGPSTDTQYF. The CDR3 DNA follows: TGTGCCAGCAGCTTAGTAGCGGGGCCTAGCACAGATACGCAGTATTTT.

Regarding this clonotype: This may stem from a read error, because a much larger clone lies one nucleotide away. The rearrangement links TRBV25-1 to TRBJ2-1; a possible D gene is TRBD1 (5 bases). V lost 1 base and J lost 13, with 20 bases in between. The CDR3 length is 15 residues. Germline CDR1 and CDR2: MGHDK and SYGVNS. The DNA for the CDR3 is TGTGCCAGCAGTGAATCGTCCAGGGAACAAGAGACCCAGTTCTTC. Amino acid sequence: CASSESSREQETQFF.

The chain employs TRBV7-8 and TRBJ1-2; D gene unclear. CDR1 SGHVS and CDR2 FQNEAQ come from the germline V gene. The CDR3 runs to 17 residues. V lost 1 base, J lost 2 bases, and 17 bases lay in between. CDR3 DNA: TGTGCCAGCAGCTTAGAATACTCCTTAGGCCCGAACTATGGCTACACCTTC. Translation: CASSLEYSLGPNYGYTF.

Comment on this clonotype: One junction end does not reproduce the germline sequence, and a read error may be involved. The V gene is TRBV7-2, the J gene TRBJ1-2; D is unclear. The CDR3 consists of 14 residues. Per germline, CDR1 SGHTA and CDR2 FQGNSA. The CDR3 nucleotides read TGCGCCAGCAGCTTGGGCGCCGGGGACTATGGCTACACCTTC. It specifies CASSLGAGDYGYTF.

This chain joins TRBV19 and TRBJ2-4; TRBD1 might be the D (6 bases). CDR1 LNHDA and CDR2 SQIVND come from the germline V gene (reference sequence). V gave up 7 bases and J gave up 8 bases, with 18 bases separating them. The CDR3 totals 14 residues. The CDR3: CASTPENREDIQYF. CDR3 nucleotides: TGTGCCAGTACCCCCGAAAACAGGGAAGACATTCAGTACTTC.

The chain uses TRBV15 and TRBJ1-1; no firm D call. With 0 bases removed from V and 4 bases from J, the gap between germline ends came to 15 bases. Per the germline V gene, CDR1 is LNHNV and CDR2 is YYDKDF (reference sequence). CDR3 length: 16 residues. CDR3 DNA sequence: TGTGCCACCAGCAGAGATACGGCAGGCTGGGGCACTGAAGCTTTCTTT. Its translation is CATSRDTAGWGTEAFF.

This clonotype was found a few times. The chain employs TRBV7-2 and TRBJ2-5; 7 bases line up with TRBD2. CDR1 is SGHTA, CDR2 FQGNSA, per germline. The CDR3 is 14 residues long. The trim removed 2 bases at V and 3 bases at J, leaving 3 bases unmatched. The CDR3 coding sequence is TGTGCCAGCAGCTTATCCAGCGGGGAAGAGACCCAGTACTTC. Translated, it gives CASSLSSGEETQYF. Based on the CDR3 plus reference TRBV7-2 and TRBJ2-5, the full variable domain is GAGVSQSPSNKVTEKGKDVELRCDPISGHTALYWYRQSLGQGLEFLIYFQGNSAPDKSGLPSDRFSAERTGGSVSTLTIQRTQQEDSAVYLCASSLSSGEETQYFGPGTRLLVL.

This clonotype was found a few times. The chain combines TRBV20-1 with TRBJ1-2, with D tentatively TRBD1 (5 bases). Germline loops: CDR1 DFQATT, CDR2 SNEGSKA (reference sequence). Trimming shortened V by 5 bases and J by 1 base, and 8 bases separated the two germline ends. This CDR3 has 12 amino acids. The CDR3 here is CSASTDNYGYTF. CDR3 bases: TGCAGTGCTTCGACAGATAACTATGGCTACACCTTC.

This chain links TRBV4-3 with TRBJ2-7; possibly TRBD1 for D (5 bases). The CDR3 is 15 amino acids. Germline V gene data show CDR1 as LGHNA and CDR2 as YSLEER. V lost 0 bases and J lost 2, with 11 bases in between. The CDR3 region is CASSQDRQGTYEQYF. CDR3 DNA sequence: TGCGCCAGCAGCCAAGACCGCCAGGGAACCTACGAGCAGTACTTC.

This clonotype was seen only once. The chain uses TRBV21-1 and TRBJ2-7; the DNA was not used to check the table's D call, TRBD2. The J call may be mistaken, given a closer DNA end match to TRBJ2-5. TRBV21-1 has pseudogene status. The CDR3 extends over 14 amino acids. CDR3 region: CASSKDPTRETQYF. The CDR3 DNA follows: TGTGCCAGCAGCAAAGACCCTACCCGAGAGACCCAGTACTTC.

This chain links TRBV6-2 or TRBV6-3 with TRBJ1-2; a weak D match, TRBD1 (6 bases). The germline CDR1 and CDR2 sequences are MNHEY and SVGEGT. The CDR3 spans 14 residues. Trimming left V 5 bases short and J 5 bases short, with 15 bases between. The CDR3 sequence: CASSPRTAKYGYTF. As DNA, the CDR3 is TGTGCCAGCAGTCCCAGGACAGCGAAATATGGCTACACCTTC.